The source of this T cell receptor beta chain is a study of early T cells in non-severe SARS-CoV-2 infection. Overall study context: The authors sequenced bulk RNA from unsorted whole blood, leaving chains unpaired.

CDR3 size: 15 residues. With 1 base removed from V and 4 bases from J, the gap between germline ends came to 12 bases. CDR1 and CDR2 (germline): LGHNA, YNFKEQ. Study-level findings and limits: VDJdb-based annotation leaned toward anti-spike CD8 responses and missed private and CD4 specificities.

Individual cDNA molecules were tagged with unique molecular identifiers. TCRdb used MiXCR to reprocess the 5' RACE reads, holding one entry per CDR3 protein. The sample shows around 59,000 distinct CDR3 sequences, more than 8.5% of them seen only once. Relative to its sample, this clonotype is medium-sized. Its cognate antigen is unknown. The V and J genes are TRBV4-2 and TRBJ2-3, with D tentatively TRBD1 or TRBD2 (5 bases each). Sequences were obtained from whole blood. The receptor's source is an adult who was a healthcare worker with PCR-confirmed SARS-CoV-2 infection or an uninfected control (not recorded which). CDR3: CASSQGGPGSDTQYF. The CDR3 region has the DNA TGTGCCAGCAGCCAAGGGGGACCCGGGTCAGATACGCAGTATTTT.